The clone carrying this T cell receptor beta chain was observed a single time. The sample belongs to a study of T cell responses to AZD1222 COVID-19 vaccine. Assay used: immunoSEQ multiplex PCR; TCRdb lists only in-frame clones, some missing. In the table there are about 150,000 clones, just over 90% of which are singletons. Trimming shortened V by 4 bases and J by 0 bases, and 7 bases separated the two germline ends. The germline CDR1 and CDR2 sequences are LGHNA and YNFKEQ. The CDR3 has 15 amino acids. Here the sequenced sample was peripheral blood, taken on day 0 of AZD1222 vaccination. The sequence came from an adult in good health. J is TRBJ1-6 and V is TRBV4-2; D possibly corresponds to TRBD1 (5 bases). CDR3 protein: CASSLDSSYNSPLHF. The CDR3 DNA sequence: TGTGCCAGCAGCCTAGACAGCTCCTATAATTCACCCCTCCACTTT.